This TCR beta chain was identified in a study of CXCR3-negative and CXCR3-positive naive CD8 T cells. Overall study results and limits: Once cells were cryopreserved, CXCR3 expression went down partly, and most assays used fresh PBMCs. When CXCR3-positive naive cells were set against CXCR3-negative naive cells, the former had more hydrophobic TRB CDR3s. Memory CD8+ cells showed much lower diversity, while both naive subsets displayed comparably high diversity.

About this clonotype itself: The antigen is unknown.

The TRB libraries of cDNA were built by UMI-labeled 5' RACE. TCRdb re-called the 5' RACE reads and catalogs CDR3 proteins one per entry, DNA excluded. The listing records some 140,000 distinct CDR3 sequences. The CDR3 contains 11 residues. The V gene's germline CDR1 is SGHDN and CDR2 FVKESK. Naivety in CD8+ T cells corresponded to a CD45RO-CCR7+CD27+CD95- phenotype. The chain has TRBV14 and TRBJ2-1. Sequenced sample: naive CXCR3+ CD8+ T cells from blood. Described subset: CD45RO-CCR7+CD27+CD95- naive CD8+ T cells expressing CXCR3 (TNR3+). The TCR sequence derives from a human donor in good health. Some clones in this sample may be carry-over from other donors' samples. CDR3 amino acids: CASSRVNEQFF.